Listed here is a single TCR beta chain. In the authors' methods: Estimation of nucleated cell counts was performed using reference gene primer amplification. Clones were read by immunoSEQ multiplex PCR, and TCRdb kept only the in-frame ones, dropping some. V and J calls plus clone size are reproduced from that table; the DNA served to infer D and trimming. The sample holds more than 100,000 clones, around 89% seen once. The data are from a study of blood T cell repertoires in COVID-19. Whole-study context: Samples of COVID-19 (acute and convalescent) were obtained from the United States, Italy and Spain. T cells, B-cell-depleted T cells, or PBMCs provided the cDNA or gDNA that served as material.

The receptor was isolated from a man between 65 and 79 years old with active COVID-19. Sequencing input: peripheral blood.

The DNA of the CDR3 is TGTGCCAGTAGTATAGATAAGGGGACAGAACCCACGACCCAGTACTTC. It is translated as CASSIDKGTEPTTQYF. The chain couples TRBV19 to TRBJ2-5; 7 bases are a match to TRBD1. The CDR3 has 16 amino acids. In germline, CDR1 is LNHDA, CDR2 SQIVND (reference sequence). J lost 7 bases, V lost 0 bases, and 11 bases had no gene match.